These 2 T cell receptor beta chains were sequenced from one sample in a study of blood T cell repertoires in COVID-19. The repertoire was sequenced with immunoSEQ multiplex PCR; TCRdb's copy has only in-frame clones and lacks some. The data hold some 140,000 clones, with about 83% observed a single time. The sequenced sample consisted of peripheral blood. The receptors stem from a woman aged 55-70 years with COVID-19, enrolled during active disease.

The chain is built from TRBV7-9 and TRBJ1-6; D gene ambiguous. The CDR3 is made up of 14 amino acids. Germline loops: CDR1 SEHNR, CDR2 FQNEAQ (reference sequence). The V end lost 7 bases, the J end lost 2 bases, and 9 bases lay between the germline ends. The CDR3 loop is CASTPGAYNSPLHF. CDR3 in DNA: TGTGCCAGCACGCCAGGCGCCTATAATTCACCCCTCCACTTT.

CDR3 amino acids: CASSYSNRLDEQYV. CDR3 bases: TGTGCCAGCAGTTACTCAAACAGATTAGACGAGCAGTACGTC. The chain has TRBV6-6 and TRBJ2-7; D is unclear. In germline, CDR1 is MNHNY, CDR2 SVGAGI (reference sequence). Trimming stripped 0 bases from V and 5 bases from J, with 11 bases between. CDR3 length equals 14 residues.